The entry below gives a single T cell receptor beta chain sequence along with its context. It lacks a known antigen. One end of the junction varies from germline; a read error may be responsible. The CDR3, cysteine through phenylalanine, is 12 amino acids long. The retained sequence is limited to the CDR3, 36 bases, with the frame set at the first base. The germline V gene (reference sequence) gives CDR1 as DFQATT and CDR2 as SNEGSKA. These data are taken from a study of CD8+CD57+ T cells in acquired aplastic anemia (dated by TCRdb to the late 2010s). About the study as a whole: On average, sorted CD4+ and CD8+ cells yielded around 3.4 ug of extracted DNA, with a range of roughly 0.18 to 30 ug. CD8+CD57+ expansion was defined as frequency above the mean frequency observed in healthy subjects. The study at large found these results: CD8+ Simpson's diversity did not differ significantly between patients and healthy controls (P=0.060). Around 30 CD8+ CDR3 sequences were found in both patients and controls but appeared to be highly expressed in patients and within the immunodominant clones of the patients.

Genomic DNA was used as template for profiling of TCR beta VDJ combinations and CDR3 sequences. TCR repertoire sequencing was run on an Illumina HiSeq 2000. Processing in the source paper ran as follows. TRBV/TRBJ rearrangement plots, CDR3 size and DJ length profiles, and Simpson's diversity index were used to assess repertoires. The immunodominant clone was defined as the most abundant DNA sequence in deep sequencing data. CDR3 amino acid sequences were screened for sharing across subjects and compared with published repertoires and the VDJdb database. TCRdb's own reprocessing of the public reads used fastp at Q25 and MiXCR and kept productive beta chains. Under each unique CDR3 protein, matching rows form one entry showing the most common genes and DNA. For this entry, the V and J calls and clone size follow TCRdb and not the study's own pipeline. The sample data list roughly 290,000 distinct CDR3 sequences, and approximately 58% of these were observed just once. The ten largest clones capture approximately 1.2% of the sample.

Flow cytometry had shown CD8+CD57+ cell expansion in the patients selected for sequencing. Every patient had a diagnosis of severe acquired aplastic anemia based on International Study of Aplastic Anemia and Agranulocytosis and Camitta criteria. Patients had received no therapy at the time of blood sampling. TCR repertoires of sorted CD4+ and CD8+ blood T cells from severe aplastic anemia patients and healthy subjects were deep-sequenced in the study. Patients were enrolled under clinicaltrials.gov protocols 00001620, 01623167, 00001397, 00071045, 00081523 and 00961064 in the USA. Ficoll-Paque density gradient centrifugation was used to isolate peripheral blood mononuclear cells. Before DNA was extracted, CD4+ and CD8+ T cells were sorted using either FACS or magnetic beads.

The specimen was sorted CD4+, CD8+, or CD8+CD57+ T cells (not recorded which) from PBMCs. The clonotype was recovered from a human donor with aplastic anemia. The rearranged segments are TRBV20-1 and TRBJ2-1; confidence is insufficient to name the D gene. CDR3 region: CSARDPGPEQLF. The DNA sequence reads TGCAGCGCTAGAGACCCCGGGCCCGAGCAGCTCTTC.